Each of the 28 T cell receptor beta chains below was sequenced from the same sample in a study of response to subunit inactivated influenza vaccine. One entry per CDR3 protein results from TCRdb running MiXCR on the RT-PCR reads. Counted here are some 150,000 distinct CDR3 sequences, roughly 12% occurring once; the ten biggest clones make up 25% to 30%. The data also belong to a second study, concerning T cells expressing NK-cell markers. As that study records: cDNA encoding TCR beta was synthesized via 5'RACE template switching incorporating UMIs.

Sequencing was performed on CD8+ T cells sorted from PBMCs, taken less than 13 days after vaccination. Receptors were obtained from a man in his forties or fifties who received an inactivated influenza vaccine.

The rearrangement uses TRBV28 and TRBJ2-2, with TRBD2 identical over 13 bases. CDR1 and CDR2 from the germline V gene are MDHEN and SYDVKM. This CDR3 comprises 16 residues. V lost 3 bases and J lost 6; bases outside the gene matches: 4. The DNA of the CDR3 is TGTGCCAGCAGTTTCCCCACTAGCGGGGGGGCCGGGGAGCTGTTTTTT. Translating it yields CASSFPTSGGAGELFF. The full variable domain, its missing parts supplied by reference TRBV28 and TRBJ2-2, is DVKVTQSSRYLVKRTGEKVFLECVQDMDHENMFWYRQDPGLGLRLIYFSYDVKMKEKGDIPEGYSVSREKKERFSLILESASTNQTSMYLCASSFPTSGGAGELFFGEGSRLTVL.

This clonotype was picked up a small number of times. The chain couples TRBV7-9 to TRBJ1-1; D remains ambiguous. Trimming left V 8 bases short and J 5 bases short, with 12 bases between. CDR1 and CDR2 (germline): SEHNR, FQNEAQ (reference sequence). The CDR3 runs to 12 residues. CDR3 sequence (DNA): TGTGCCAGCCGACGTTTGGGAACTGAAGCTTTCTTT. As protein: CASRRLGTEAFF.

A few counts support this clonotype. The chain employs TRBV6-5 and TRBJ2-1, with 9 bases that match TRBD2. Germline V gene data show CDR1 as MNHEY and CDR2 as SVGAGI. This CDR3 is built from 16 residues. J gave up 8 bases and V 2 bases, and 10 bases lay outside the gene matches. The CDR3 loop is CASSYTWAGGRDEQFF. For the CDR3, the DNA is TGTGCCAGCAGTTACACTTGGGCGGGGGGGCGTGATGAGCAGTTCTTC.

This clonotype was seen a handful of times. The chain has TRBV7-9 and TRBJ2-5; 7 positions agree with TRBD2. Trimming at V came to 1 base and at J to 5 bases, leaving 7 bases not matched to a gene. The CDR3 spans 15 residues. CDR1 SEHNR and CDR2 FQNEAQ come from the germline V gene (reference sequence). The CDR3 nucleotides read TGTGCCAGCAGCTTAGGGGTCAAGGGAGGGGAGACCCAGTACTTC. Its protein product is CASSLGVKGGETQYF.

This clonotype showed up just a few times. V gene TRBV7-2 combines with J gene TRBJ2-5; maybe TRBD2 (5 bases). The V end was cut by 1 base, the J end by 5 bases, with 17 bases between. In germline, CDR1 is SGHTA, CDR2 FQGNSA. This CDR3 is 16 amino acids long. CDR3 region: CASSLVPEALGETQYF. CDR3 sequence (DNA): TGTGCCAGCAGCTTAGTTCCGGAGGCCTTGGGGGAGACCCAGTACTTC.

This clonotype was found many times. The chain recombines TRBV27 with TRBJ2-3; D ambiguous. This CDR3 is 14 amino acids long. V was pared by 5 bases and J by 2 bases, with 11 bases between. The V gene's germline CDR1 is MNHEY and CDR2 SMNVEV (reference sequence). This chain's CDR3 is CASSPGPYTDTQYF. The CDR3 nucleotides are TGTGCCAGCAGTCCAGGACCTTACACAGATACGCAGTATTTT.

V usage is TRBV12-3 or TRBV12-4 and J usage is TRBJ2-3; TRBD2 aligns across 15 bases. Unmatched junction bases numbered 6, after V lost 4 bases and J lost 1 base. The CDR3 spans 18 residues. CDR3 in DNA: TGTGCCAGCAGTTCCGGGACTAGCGGGGGGCAGCGCACAGATACGCAGTATTTT. It translates to CASSSGTSGGQRTDTQYF.

The genes are TRBV11-2 and TRBJ2-1; 7 bases match TRBD2. Germline V CDR1 and CDR2: SGHAT, FQNNGV. The V gene end was trimmed by 4 bases and the J gene end by 4 bases; junction bases not matched to a gene: 7. The CDR3 covers 15 residues. CDR3 region: CASSYPRGRYNEQFF. The CDR3 DNA reads TGTGCCAGCAGCTATCCGCGCGGGAGATACAATGAGCAGTTCTTC.

With respect to this clonotype: A read error may explain this, as a much larger clone is one base away. The chain carries TRBV6-4 and TRBJ1-1; D is unclear. Germline values: CDR1 MRHNA, CDR2 SNTAGT. The CDR3 runs to 14 residues. The chain's CDR3 is CASRDGGMNTEASF. DNA of the CDR3: TGTGCCAGCAGGGATGGAGGGATGAACACTGAAGCTTCCTTT.

This sequence joins TRBV27 and TRBJ2-5; D is uncertain. V lost 2 bases and J lost 5, with 9 bases in between. The CDR3 extends over 13 amino acids. CDR1 MNHEY and CDR2 SMNVEV come from the germline V gene (reference sequence). CDR3 sequence (DNA): TGTGCCAGCAGTTTAACCGTGAGGGAGACCCAGTACTTC. Translating gives CASSLTVRETQYF.

The rearrangement joins TRBV5-6 to TRBJ2-1, with TRBD2 as a possible D gene (6 bases). Between the trimmed V and J ends, which lost 10 bases and 8 bases, there was a span of 10 bases. The CDR3 extends over 10 amino acids. Germline CDR1 reads SGHDT; CDR2 reads YYEEEE. The CDR3 spells CAAGFDEQFF. Written as DNA, the CDR3 is TGTGCCGCGGGGTTCGATGAGCAGTTCTTC.

This clonotype was counted between two and nine times. The V gene is TRBV14, the J gene TRBJ2-1; D unresolved. Per the germline V gene, CDR1 is SGHDN and CDR2 is FVKESK. The CDR3 loop spans 16 amino acids. V gave up 0 bases and J gave up 8 bases, with 17 bases separating them. CDR3 nucleotides: TGTGCCAGCAGCCAAGATGACCAGGTTTTCTGGGATGAGCAGTTCTTC. Its translation: CASSQDDQVFWDEQFF. Combining the CDR3 with reference TRBV14 and TRBJ2-1 gives the whole variable domain EAGVTQFPSHSVIEKGQTVTLRCDPISGHDNLYWYRRVMGKEIKFLLHFVKESKQDESGMPNNRFLAERTGGTYSTLKVQPAELEDSGVYFCASSQDDQVFWDEQFFGPGTRLTVL.

This clonotype was detected a few times. DNA for the CDR3: TGTGCCAGCAGCTTGATAGCGGGAACCTACGAGCAGTACTTC. Its protein product is CASSLIAGTYEQYF. This chain links TRBV7-2 with TRBJ2-7, with 8 positions matching TRBD2. CDR1 and CDR2 from the germline V gene are SGHTA and FQGNSA. This CDR3 comprises 14 residues. J lost 2 bases, V lost 3 bases, and 3 bases had no gene match.

This sequence joins TRBV20-1 and TRBJ2-5, with D unresolved. Per the germline V gene, CDR1 is DFQATT and CDR2 is SNEGSKA (reference sequence). CDR3 length: 10 residues. Trimming cost V 3 bases and J 3 bases, with 2 bases left between them. The CDR3 here is CSASEETQYF. In nucleotides, the CDR3 is TGCAGTGCTAGCGAAGAGACCCAGTACTTC.

This clonotype was detected only a few times. This chain connects TRBV5-1 to TRBJ2-7; 9 bases map to TRBD1. This CDR3 is 16 amino acids long. With 4 bases clipped from V and 5 bases from J, the junction kept 13 bases outside the gene matches. Germline V CDR1 and CDR2: SGHRS, YFSETQ. CDR3 sequence: CASSTYTGTGSDEQYF. CDR3 coding DNA: TGCGCCAGCAGCACGTATACCGGGACAGGGTCTGACGAGCAGTACTTC.

The chain combines TRBV12-3 or TRBV12-4 with TRBJ1-1; 9 bases are a match to TRBD1. CDR3 length: 14 residues. The J segment lost 4 bases and the V segment lost 3 bases, leaving 3 bases of the junction unmatched. The CDR3 loop is CASSLGQGVTEAFF. In nucleotides, the CDR3 is TGTGCCAGCAGTTTGGGACAGGGTGTCACTGAAGCTTTCTTT.

This clonotype has just a few counts. The rearrangement uses TRBV18 and TRBJ2-1; D uncertain. The CDR3 contains 18 residues. The V and J ends lost 3 bases and 0 bases respectively, with 18 bases between them. The germline gives CDR1 KGHSH, CDR2 LQKENI. This CDR3 is CASSPPMGLRPSYNEQFF. The CDR3 coding sequence is TGTGCCAGCTCACCCCCGATGGGCCTTCGGCCCTCCTACAATGAGCAGTTCTTC.

There are a few counts of this clonotype. The chain couples TRBV4-1 to TRBJ2-2; D possibly matches TRBD1 or TRBD2 (5 bases each). Per the germline V gene, CDR1 is MGHRA and CDR2 is YSYEKL. CDR3 length: 14 amino acids. V was shortened by 3 bases and J by 7 bases, with 12 bases between the two germline ends. CDR3: CASSQVTGGGELFF. CDR3 nucleotide sequence: TGCGCCAGCAGCCAGGTTACAGGAGGCGGGGAGCTGTTTTTT.

This clonotype was seen a handful of times. The rearrangement links TRBV27 to TRBJ1-5; D not resolved. V was shortened by 4 bases and J by 4 bases, with 8 bases between the two germline ends. The CDR3 covers 13 residues. Germline lookup yields CDR1 MNHEY and CDR2 SMNVEV (reference sequence). Written as DNA, the CDR3 is TGTGCCAGCAGTTATGGCGATAATCAGCCCCAGCATTTT. This encodes CASSYGDNQPQHF.

A few counts support this clonotype. The chain has TRBV25-1 and TRBJ1-4, with 7 bases lining up with TRBD1. With V trimmed by 6 bases and J by 13 bases, 11 bases remained unmatched. CDR1 and CDR2 from the germline V gene are MGHDK and SYGVNS. The CDR3 spans 13 residues. DNA of the CDR3: TGTGCCAGCAGCCCGGGACAGCCGGTTGGACTGTTTTTT. It yields the protein CASSPGQPVGLFF. The full variable domain, rest sourced from reference TRBV25-1 and TRBJ1-4, is EADIYQTPRYLVIGTGKKITLECSQTMGHDKMYWYQQDPGMELHLIHYSYGVNSTEKGDLSSESTVSRIRTEHFPLTLESARPSHTSQYLCASSPGQPVGLFFGSGTQLSVL.

The chain combines TRBV20-1 with TRBJ2-7; 9 bases fit TRBD1. Germline V CDR1 and CDR2: DFQATT, SNEGSKA (reference sequence). This CDR3 has 15 amino acids. The ends lost 0 bases at V and 9 bases at J; junction bases unmatched: 12. CDR3 DNA: TGCAGTGCTAGAGATCCGCGGGACAGGGATTTGGGGCAGTACTTC. Translation gives CSARDPRDRDLGQYF.

This rearrangement joins TRBV5-6 to TRBJ2-7, with D perhaps given as TRBD1 or TRBD2 (6 bases each). This CDR3 is 14 amino acids long. V lost 4 bases and J lost 4, with 15 bases in between. Germline-derived CDR1 and CDR2 are SGHDT and YYEEEE. This chain's CDR3 is CASSVGGREYEQYF. In DNA, the CDR3 is TGTGCCAGCAGCGTGGGGGGCAGGGAGTACGAGCAGTACTTC.

The chain is built from TRBV5-1 and TRBJ1-1; possibly TRBD1 for D (6 bases). This CDR3 has 16 residues. CDR1 is SGHRS, CDR2 YFSETQ, per germline. The V end was cut by 3 bases, the J end by 1 base, with 16 bases between. The CDR3 is CASSSWPQGQNTEAFF. The CDR3 DNA reads TGCGCCAGCAGCTCATGGCCCCAGGGACAGAACACTGAAGCTTTCTTT. The variable domain in full, with the rest retrieved from reference TRBV5-1 and TRBJ1-1, is KAGVTQTPRYLIKTRGQQVTLSCSPISGHRSVSWYQQTPGQGLQFLFEYFSETQRNKGNFPGRFSGRQFSNSRSEMNVSTLELGDSALYLCASSSWPQGQNTEAFFGQGTRLTVV.

This clonotype was seen repeatedly, ten times or more. The chain has TRBV29-1 and TRBJ2-7; D unresolved. This CDR3 spans 13 amino acids. Germline CDR1 and CDR2: SQVTM and ANQGSEA. V lost 5 bases to trimming and J lost 1 base, with 12 bases between them. CDR3 sequence (DNA): TGCAGCGTTCTGTCAGGCTATTCCTACGAGCAGTACTTC. This codes for CSVLSGYSYEQYF.

This clonotype was counted only a few times. The chain carries TRBV7-2 and TRBJ1-1, with unresolved D. This CDR3 is 12 amino acids long. Germline V CDR1 and CDR2: SGHTA, FQGNSA. The germline V and J ends were trimmed by 1 base and 3 bases, with 3 bases remaining between them. CDR3 region: CASSLVHTEAFF. CDR3 DNA sequence: TGTGCCAGCAGCTTAGTGCACACTGAAGCTTTCTTT.

This clonotype was seen more than once but under ten times. The rearrangement uses TRBV12-3 or TRBV12-4 and TRBJ1-4; possibly TRBD1 for D (5 bases). The CDR3 spans 14 residues. V gave up 3 bases and J gave up 7 bases, with 12 bases separating them. CDR3 sequence (DNA): TGTGCCAGCAGTTTCACCGGACACGGTGAAAAACTGTTTTTT. Amino acid sequence: CASSFTGHGEKLFF.

This chain uses TRBV6-2 or TRBV6-3 with TRBJ1-1, with D unclear. The germline V gene encodes CDR1 MNHEY and CDR2 SVGEGT. V was clipped by 2 bases and J by 5 bases, with 12 bases between them. The CDR3 runs to 14 residues. The CDR3 bases are TGTGCCAGCAGTTACCTGTCGGGCGGTACTGAAGCTTTCTTT. Amino acids: CASSYLSGGTEAFF.

This clonotype was seen a few times. This chain links TRBV13 with TRBJ2-7, with D tentatively TRBD2 (6 bases). In germline, CDR1 is PRHDT, CDR2 FYEKMQ (reference sequence). The germline V and J ends were trimmed by 2 bases and 3 bases, with 14 bases remaining between them. The CDR3 is 15 amino acids. In nucleotides, the CDR3 is TGTGCCAGCAGCTTACAGCAGGAAGCGGGCTACGAGCAGTACTTC. Protein: CASSLQQEAGYEQYF.